This T cell receptor (beta chain) was retrieved from a study of a mutant IDH1 vaccine in newly diagnosed glioma. Study-level background: In some groups vaccination began 4-6 weeks post-radiotherapy; others received it with temozolomide. Of the patients given treatment, approximately 60% were male and 37.5% were female, and a mean age of roughly 40 years was recorded.

Some clones are missing from TCRdb's copy, which holds only in-frame ones; the method was immunoSEQ multiplex PCR. The sample comprises some 60,000 clones, roughly four fifths of which are singletons, and 3.6% rests with the top ten. Notes on this clone: Its antigen is still unknown.

Time point here: week 11, during vaccination. Topical imiquimod accompanied each vaccine dose, which consisted of 300 ug of mutant IDH1 20-mer peptide. CDR1 and CDR2 (germline): MDHEN, SYDVKM. This CDR3 contains 17 residues. The germline V and J ends were trimmed by 6 bases and 0 bases, with 15 bases remaining between them. V is TRBV28 and J is TRBJ2-6; D is unresolved. This material consisted of PBMCs, taken from a glioma patient whose treatment included an IDH1 peptide vaccine. The sequence was obtained from a man aged 30-40 years with glioma. The CDR3 is CASRTLTKPSGANVLTF. The CDR3 DNA reads TGTGCCAGCAGGACCCTGACAAAGCCCTCTGGGGCCAACGTCCTGACTTTC.